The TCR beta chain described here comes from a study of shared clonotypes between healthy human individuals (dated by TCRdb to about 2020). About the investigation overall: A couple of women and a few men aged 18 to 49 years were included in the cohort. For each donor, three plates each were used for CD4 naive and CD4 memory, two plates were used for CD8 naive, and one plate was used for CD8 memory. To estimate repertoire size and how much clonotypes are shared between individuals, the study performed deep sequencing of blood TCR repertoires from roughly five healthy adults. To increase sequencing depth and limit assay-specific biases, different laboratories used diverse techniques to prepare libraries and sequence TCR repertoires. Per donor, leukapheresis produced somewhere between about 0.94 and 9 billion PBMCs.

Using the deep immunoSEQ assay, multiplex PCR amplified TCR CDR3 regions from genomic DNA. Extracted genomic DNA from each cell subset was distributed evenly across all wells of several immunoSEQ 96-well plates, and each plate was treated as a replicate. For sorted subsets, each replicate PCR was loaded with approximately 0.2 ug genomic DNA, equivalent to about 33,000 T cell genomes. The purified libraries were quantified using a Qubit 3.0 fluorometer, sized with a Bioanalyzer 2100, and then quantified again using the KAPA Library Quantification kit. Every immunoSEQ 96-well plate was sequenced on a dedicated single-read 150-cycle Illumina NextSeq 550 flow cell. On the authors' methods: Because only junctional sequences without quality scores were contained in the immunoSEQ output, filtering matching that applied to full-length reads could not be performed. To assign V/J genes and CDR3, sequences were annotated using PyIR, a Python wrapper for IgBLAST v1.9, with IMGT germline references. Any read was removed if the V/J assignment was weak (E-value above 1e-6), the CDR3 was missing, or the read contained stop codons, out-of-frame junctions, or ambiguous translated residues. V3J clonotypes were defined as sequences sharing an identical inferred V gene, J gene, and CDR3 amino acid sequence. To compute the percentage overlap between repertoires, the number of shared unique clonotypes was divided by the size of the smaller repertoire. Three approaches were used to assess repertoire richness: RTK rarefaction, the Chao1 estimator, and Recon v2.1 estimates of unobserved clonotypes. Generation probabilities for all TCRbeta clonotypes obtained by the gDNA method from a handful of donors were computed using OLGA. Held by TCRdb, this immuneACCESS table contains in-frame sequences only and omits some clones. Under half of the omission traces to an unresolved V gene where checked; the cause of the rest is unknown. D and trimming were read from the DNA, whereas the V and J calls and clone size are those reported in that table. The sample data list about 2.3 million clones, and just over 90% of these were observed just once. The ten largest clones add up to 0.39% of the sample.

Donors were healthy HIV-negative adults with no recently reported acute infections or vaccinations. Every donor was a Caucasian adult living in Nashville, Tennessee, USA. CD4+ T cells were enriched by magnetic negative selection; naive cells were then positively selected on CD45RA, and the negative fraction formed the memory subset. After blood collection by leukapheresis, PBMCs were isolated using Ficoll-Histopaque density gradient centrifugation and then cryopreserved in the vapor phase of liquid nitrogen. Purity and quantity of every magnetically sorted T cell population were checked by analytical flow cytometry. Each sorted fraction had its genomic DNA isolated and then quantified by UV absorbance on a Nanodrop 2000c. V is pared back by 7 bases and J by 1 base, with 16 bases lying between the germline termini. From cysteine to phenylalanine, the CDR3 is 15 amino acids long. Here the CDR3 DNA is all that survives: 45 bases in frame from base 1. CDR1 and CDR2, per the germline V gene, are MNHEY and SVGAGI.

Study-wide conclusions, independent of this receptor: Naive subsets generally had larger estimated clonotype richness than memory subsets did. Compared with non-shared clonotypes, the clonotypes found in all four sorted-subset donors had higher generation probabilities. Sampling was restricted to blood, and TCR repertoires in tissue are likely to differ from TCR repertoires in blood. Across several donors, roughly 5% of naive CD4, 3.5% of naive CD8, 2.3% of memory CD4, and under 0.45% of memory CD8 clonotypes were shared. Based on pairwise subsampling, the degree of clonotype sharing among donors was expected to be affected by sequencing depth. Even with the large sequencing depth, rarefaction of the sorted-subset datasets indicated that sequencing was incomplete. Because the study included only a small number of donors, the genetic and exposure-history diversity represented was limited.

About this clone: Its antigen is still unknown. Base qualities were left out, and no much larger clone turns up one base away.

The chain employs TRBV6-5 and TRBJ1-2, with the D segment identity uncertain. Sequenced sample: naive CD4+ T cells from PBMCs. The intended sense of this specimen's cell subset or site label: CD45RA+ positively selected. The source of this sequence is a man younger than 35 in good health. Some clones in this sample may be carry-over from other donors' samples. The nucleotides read TGTGCCAGCAAACTTCAGGACGGATTTAACTATGGCTACACCTTC. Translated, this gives CASKLQDGFNYGYTF.